This T cell receptor (beta chain) was sequenced in a study of cytomegalovirus exposure and HLA in healthy donors. Broader study findings: Overall, roughly 170 TCR beta chains were annotated as cytomegalovirus-associated. Rarity marked most TCR sequences, yet some public TCRs occurred in many donors. The study assumed roughly uniform donor sequencing depth for presence/absence analyses.

The PCR had 60 Vbeta and 13 Jbeta primers. The authors' processing: Later reanalysis found around 80 million unique TCR beta chains, roughly 9.9 million of them shared. Here immunoSEQ multiplex PCR was the method, and the copy in TCRdb shows in-frame clones only, minus some. The V and J calls and clone size are taken from that table; D and trimming were inferred from the DNA. The sample holds over 80,000 clones, about 78% seen once. The CDR3 sequence is 14 residues long. V was pared by 1 base and J by 4 bases, with 11 bases between. Germline V gene sequence: CDR1 MNHEY, CDR2 SMNVEV (reference sequence). For this clone: The antigen remains unidentified.

The sequenced material came from PBMCs. The origin of this receptor is a woman aged 40 to 50 in good health and CMV-seronegative. The chain combines TRBV27 with TRBJ2-7; no clear D. The CDR3 region is CASSLYPSGYEQYF. The CDR3 nucleotides are TGTGCCAGCAGTTTATACCCCTCGGGTTACGAGCAGTACTTC.